The sequence of this T cell receptor beta chain was determined in a study of T cell repertoires in cytomegalovirus infection. MiXCR was run by TCRdb on the reads, yielding one entry per CDR3 protein. The data contain some 350,000 distinct CDR3 sequences, about 34% of them singletons. Germline V CDR1 and CDR2: SGHTA, FQGNSA. V gave up 2 bases and J gave up 7 bases; unmatched junction bases: 4. The CDR3 has 14 residues. This clonotype occurred many times. Its matching antigen is unknown. V and J are TRBV7-2 and TRBJ2-4; 8 nucleotides match TRBD1. The source is a human donor in good health (CMV status not recorded). Some clones in this sample may be carry-over from other donors' samples. This material consisted of cultured PBMCs, taken from culture after CMV antigen stimulation. CDR3 sequence (DNA): TGTGCCAGCAGCTTAAACAGGGGGGCGAACATTCAGTACTTC. Amino acids: CASSLNRGANIQYF.